These T cell receptor beta chains were read from a single sample in a study of T cell repertoires in cytomegalovirus infection. These receptors lack a known antigen. TCRdb re-called the reads with MiXCR, one entry per CDR3 protein. The sample consists of 830,000 or so distinct CDR3 sequences, about 31% of them appearing once. Sequencing used cultured CD8+ T cells from PBMCs, obtained from culture after CMV antigen stimulation. The receptor source for this set is a human donor in good health (CMV status not recorded). Some clones in this sample may be carry-over from other donors' samples. Each CDR3 is given with its conserved first and last residue. Each record gives: D gene, J gene, V gene, clone size, CDR3 protein, CDR3 DNA. A D gene is named only where the DNA matches it firmly. A clone size is listed for some rows: how often the clone was seen (once, few, many), or a class if it is expanded.

-,TRBJ2-1,TRBV7-2,many,CASSSDRDGYNEQFF,TGTGCCAGCAGCAGCGACCGGGACGGCTACAATGAGCAGTTCTTC
TRBD1,TRBJ1-3,TRBV12-3/TRBV12-4,few,CASSTQGARNTIYF,TGTGCCAGCAGTACACAGGGGGCTAGAAACACCATATATTTT
TRBD2,TRBJ2-1,TRBV12-3/TRBV12-4,-,CASRGLAGGPPYNEQFF,TGTGCCAGCAGGGGACTAGCGGGGGGCCCTCCCTACAATGAGCAGTTCTTC
-,TRBJ2-7,TRBV5-1,-,CASSGGGQTSYEQYF,TGCGCCAGCAGCGGGGGGGGACAGACCTCCTACGAGCAGTACTTC
TRBD1,TRBJ1-2,TRBV28,-,CVSSDRVYNYGYTF,TGTGTCAGCAGTGACAGGGTTTACAACTATGGCTACACCTTC
-,TRBJ2-1,TRBV27,-,CASSSLPAYNEQFF,TGTGCCAGCAGTTCCCTCCCGGCCTACAATGAGCAGTTCTTC
-,TRBJ1-5,TRBV27,-,CASIQAGDGGPQHF,TGTGCCAGCATACAGGCCGGAGACGGGGGGCCCCAGCATTTT
TRBD1,TRBJ1-1,TRBV2,few,CANQVRGQGGTEAFF,TGTGCCAACCAAGTAAGGGGACAGGGAGGGACTGAAGCTTTCTTT
TRBD1,TRBJ2-6,TRBV2,few,CASRISIGDRETGANVLTF,TGTGCCAGCAGGATTTCAATTGGGGACAGGGAGACAGGGGCCAACGTCCTGACTTTC
-,TRBJ2-7,TRBV7-9,-,CASSKPGHPFSYEQYF,TGTGCCAGCAGCAAGCCGGGACACCCTTTCTCCTACGAGCAGTACTTC
-,TRBJ2-2,TRBV12-5,-,CASGLNSNTGELFF,TGTGCTAGTGGTTTGAATTCGAACACCGGGGAGCTGTTTTTT
TRBD1,TRBJ2-1,TRBV6-5,-,CASSYSTGADNEQFF,TGTGCCAGCAGTTACTCGACAGGGGCTGACAATGAGCAGTTCTTC
-,TRBJ1-2,TRBV7-8,few,CASSLGRTANYGYTF,TGTGCCAGCAGCTTGGGACGGACAGCTAACTATGGCTACACCTTC
-,TRBJ2-1,TRBV6-5,-,CASSYSSSSYNEQFF,TGTGCCAGCAGTTACAGTAGTAGCTCCTACAATGAGCAGTTCTTC
-,TRBJ2-7,TRBV10-3,few,CAIGGSSSYEQYF,TGTGCCATCGGAGGGTCTAGCTCCTACGAGCAGTACTTC
-,TRBJ2-1,TRBV6-2/TRBV6-3,-,CASGDMSYNEQFF,TGTGCCAGCGGGGACATGTCCTACAATGAGCAGTTCTTC
-,TRBJ2-2,TRBV9,-,CASNLGTSTNTGELFF,TGTGCCAGCAACCTCGGGACATCTACGAACACCGGGGAGCTGTTTTTT
-,TRBJ2-3,TRBV27,few,CASSLRSTSTDTQYF,TGTGCCAGCAGTTTAAGGTCAACTAGCACAGATACGCAGTATTTT
TRBD2,TRBJ2-3,TRBV10-3,-,CAISAYISGGLHSTDTQYF,TGTGCCATCAGTGCGTACATTAGCGGGGGACTGCATAGCACAGATACGCAGTATTTT
-,TRBJ1-5,TRBV9,few,CASSVGEFTNQPQHF,TGTGCCAGCAGCGTAGGGGAATTTACCAATCAGCCCCAGCATTTT
-,TRBJ2-1,TRBV13,-,CASSLAQRPYNEQFF,TGTGCCAGCAGCTTAGCACAGAGGCCCTACAATGAGCAGTTCTTC
TRBD1,TRBJ2-7,TRBV11-3,many,CASSSRKKTRDRANEQYF,TGTGCCAGCAGCTCGAGAAAAAAAACCAGGGACAGGGCGAACGAGCAGTACTTC
-,TRBJ2-5,TRBV5-5,-,CASSLDWETQYF,TGTGCCAGCAGCTTGGATTGGGAGACCCAGTACTTC
TRBD1,TRBJ2-7,TRBV7-8,few,CASNLGQGKVEQYF,TGTGCCAGCAACCTGGGACAGGGTAAGGTTGAGCAGTACTTC
TRBD1,TRBJ2-5,TRBV5-1,-,CASSEKDRHSETQYF,TGCGCCAGCAGCGAGAAGGACAGGCATTCAGAGACCCAGTACTTC
-,TRBJ1-1,TRBV6-6,-,CASRRRGTELMNTEAFF,TGTGCCAGCAGGCGCAGGGGAACCGAACTCATGAACACTGAAGCTTTCTTT
-,TRBJ2-7,TRBV27,-,CASSATSRYEQYF,TGTGCCAGCAGTGCCACCTCCCGCTACGAGCAGTACTTC
-,TRBJ2-1,TRBV27,many,CASRLGYNEQFF,TGTGCCAGCAGGTTAGGTTACAATGAGCAGTTCTTC
TRBD1,TRBJ1-2,TRBV12-3/TRBV12-4,many,CASSLEGIGGFHGYTF,TGTGCCAGCAGTTTAGAAGGAATAGGGGGCTTTCATGGCTACACCTTC
TRBD1,TRBJ1-2,TRBV28,few,CASSLVSGGDYGYTF,TGTGCCAGCAGTTTAGTTTCAGGGGGTGACTATGGCTACACCTTC
TRBD1,TRBJ1-2,TRBV29-1,-,CSVDGQGVGYGYTF,TGCAGCGTTGACGGACAGGGGGTAGGCTATGGCTACACCTTC
TRBD1,TRBJ1-2,TRBV4-1,-,CASSFADRRPGYTF,TGCGCCAGCAGTTTTGCGGACAGGAGGCCGGGCTACACCTTC
-,TRBJ1-1,TRBV6-2/TRBV6-3,few,CASSRPATEAFF,TGTGCCAGCAGCCGCCCCGCCACTGAAGCTTTCTTT
-,TRBJ2-3,TRBV7-6,-,CASSSQGQGTDTQYF,TGTGCCAGCAGCTCGCAGGGTCAGGGCACAGATACGCAGTATTTT
TRBD1,TRBJ1-1,TRBV10-3,-,CAIRKSDRETEAFF,TGTGCCATCCGCAAGTCGGACAGGGAGACTGAAGCTTTCTTT
-,TRBJ1-1,TRBV6-1,many,CASSEATMGPMNTEAFF,TGTGCCAGCAGTGAAGCGACAATGGGACCGATGAACACTGAAGCTTTCTTT
-,TRBJ2-7,TRBV6-1,-,CASRIDSSYEQYF,TGTGCCAGCAGAATAGACAGCTCCTACGAGCAGTACTTC
TRBD2,TRBJ2-1,TRBV11-2,-,CASSLPLAGVVNEQFF,TGTGCCAGCAGCTTACCCCTAGCGGGGGTTGTGAATGAGCAGTTCTTC
-,TRBJ2-6,TRBV7-4,-,CASSSTQGPGANVLTF,TGTGCCAGCAGCTCTACCCAGGGCCCCGGGGCCAACGTCCTGACTTTC
-,TRBJ2-1,TRBV12-3/TRBV12-4,many,CASRGSLENEQFF,TGTGCCAGCAGGGGGAGTTTGGAGAATGAGCAGTTCTTC
-,TRBJ2-7,TRBV7-6,many,CASSLGGTTAYEQYF,TGTGCCAGCAGCTTAGGCGGGACAACCGCCTACGAGCAGTACTTC
TRBD1,TRBJ2-1,TRBV19,-,CASAGTGYINEQFF,TGTGCCAGTGCTGGGACAGGGTATATCAATGAGCAGTTCTTC
-,TRBJ1-2,TRBV12-3/TRBV12-4,few,CASSPTASGAQNYGYTF,TGTGCCAGCAGCCCAACGGCATCGGGGGCGCAGAACTATGGCTACACCTTC
-,TRBJ2-5,TRBV28,few,CASSTTVKEETQYF,TGTGCCAGCAGTACGACAGTGAAGGAAGAGACCCAGTACTTC
-,TRBJ2-4,TRBV11-2,-,CASSREAGGKNIQYF,TGTGCCAGCAGCCGCGAAGCCGGAGGGAAAAACATTCAGTACTTC
-,TRBJ2-1,TRBV7-8,-,CASNIVPYNEQFF,TGTGCCAGCAACATAGTCCCCTACAATGAGCAGTTCTTC
-,TRBJ1-1,TRBV6-6,-,CASSYRLRGDDTEAFF,TGTGCCAGCAGTTATCGGTTGAGGGGGGACGATACTGAAGCTTTCTTT
-,TRBJ2-5,TRBV20-1,-,CSAARGSETQYF,TGCAGTGCTGCACGTGGGTCTGAGACCCAGTACTTC
TRBD1,TRBJ2-7,TRBV27,-,CASSLHRGSYEQYF,TGTGCCAGCAGTTTACACAGGGGTTCCTACGAGCAGTACTTC
TRBD2,TRBJ2-5,TRBV4-1,few,CASSQGASGEETQYF,TGCGCCAGCAGCCAAGGAGCTAGCGGAGAAGAGACCCAGTACTTC
TRBD1,TRBJ1-2,TRBV6-8,-,CASRRPGQGDNYGYTF,TGTGCCAGCCGACGCCCGGGACAGGGAGACAACTATGGCTACACCTTC
-,TRBJ2-2,TRBV7-8,many,CASSPHITGELFF,TGTGCCAGCAGCCCCCACATCACCGGGGAGCTGTTTTTT
-,TRBJ1-5,TRBV27,few,CASSFGRTRQPQHF,TGTGCCAGCAGTTTCGGACGGACGAGGCAGCCCCAGCATTTT
-,TRBJ1-1,TRBV6-1,many,CASSTTGTEAFF,TGTGCCAGCTCTACTACGGGCACTGAAGCTTTCTTT
-,TRBJ2-5,TRBV7-9,-,CASILGSGETQYF,TGTGCCAGCATCCTCGGGTCGGGAGAGACCCAGTACTTC
TRBD1,TRBJ1-1,TRBV10-3,-,CATGTGTGGEDTEAFF,TGTGCCACCGGGACCGGGACAGGGGGCGAGGACACTGAAGCTTTCTTT
TRBD1,TRBJ2-2,TRBV7-6,few,CVSSLAPGQGDTGELFF,TGTGTCAGCAGCTTAGCGCCCGGACAGGGGGACACCGGGGAGCTGTTTTTT
-,TRBJ2-7,TRBV19,-,CASTFGQTYEQYF,TGTGCCAGTACCTTCGGACAGACCTACGAGCAGTACTTC
TRBD1,TRBJ2-1,TRBV19,few,CASSTRTGKGYNEQFF,TGTGCCAGTAGTACTAGGACAGGGAAAGGCTACAATGAGCAGTTCTTC